This is a list of T cell receptor beta chains from one sample in a study of cytomegalovirus exposure and HLA in healthy donors. Measured with immunoSEQ multiplex PCR; TCRdb has only the in-frame clones, and not every one. The data hold about 240,000 clones, with 70% to 90% observed a single time. Sequencing used PBMCs. These receptors originate from a woman aged 55-70 years in good health and CMV-seropositive. CDR3s include the opening cysteine and the closing phenylalanine or tryptophan. Fields, in order: D gene, V gene, J gene, clone size, CDR3 protein, CDR3 DNA. D genes are given only for firm matches. Clone size appears in some rows only: once, few, many, or a class for an expanded clone.

>NA|TRBV11-2|TRBJ1-1|once
CASSPIQVMNTEAFF
TGTGCCAGCAGCCCGATACAGGTGATGAACACTGAAGCTTTCTTT
>NA|TRBV10-3|TRBJ1-2|NA
CAIKNGDGYTF
TGTGCCATCAAAAACGGGGATGGCTACACCTTC
>TRBD1|TRBV29-1|TRBJ2-2|NA
CSVSQGASTGELFF
TGCAGCGTCTCCCAGGGGGCAAGCACCGGGGAGCTGTTTTTT
>NA|TRBV6-4|TRBJ1-1|few
CASSDHGGLASEAFF
TGTGCCAGCAGTGACCATGGGGGCCTCGCCTCTGAAGCTTTCTTT
>NA|TRBV5-1|TRBJ2-5|NA
CASSSTRYHETQYF
TGCGCCAGCAGCTCGACTAGATACCACGAGACCCAGTACTTC
>TRBD1|TRBV2|TRBJ1-4|NA
CASSDHRGRNEKLFF
TGTGCCAGCAGTGACCACAGGGGACGGAACGAAAAACTGTTTTTT
>TRBD2|TRBV2|TRBJ2-4|NA
CASSPGLAQNIQYF
TGTGCCAGCAGCCCGGGACTAGCACAGAACATTCAGTACTTC
>TRBD2|TRBV5-4|TRBJ2-5|NA
CASSPRGLAGIQETQYF
TGTGCCAGCAGCCCACGGGGGCTAGCGGGGATCCAAGAGACCCAGTACTTC
>TRBD1|TRBV28|TRBJ1-2|NA
CASSLSTGIDGYTF
TGTGCCAGCAGTTTATCGACAGGGATCGATGGCTACACCTTC
>TRBD2|TRBV9|TRBJ2-1|NA
CASSIRLADYNEQFF
TGTGCCAGCAGCATACGACTAGCTGACTACAATGAGCAGTTCTTC
>TRBD1|TRBV7-3|TRBJ1-1|NA
CASSQRQGTTEAFF
TGTGCCAGCAGCCAAAGACAGGGGACCACTGAAGCTTTCTTT
>NA|TRBV29-1|TRBJ2-7|NA
CSVDEGDYEQYF
TGCAGCGTTGACGAGGGGGACTACGAGCAGTACTTC
>NA|TRBV4-1|TRBJ1-1|NA
CASSQDGPLGTRTFIMNTEAFF
TGCGCCAGCAGCCAAGACGGCCCCCTTGGGACAAGGACTTTCATCATGAACACTGAAGCTTTCTTT
>NA|TRBV5-1|TRBJ2-7|NA
CASNSGRDSYEQYF
TGCGCCAGCAATAGTGGGCGGGATTCCTACGAGCAGTACTTC
>TRBD2|TRBV2|TRBJ2-7|NA
CASSDSGAPYEQYF
TGTGCCAGCAGCGATAGCGGGGCCCCCTACGAGCAGTACTTC
>TRBD1|TRBV9|TRBJ2-5|NA
CASSVATGAALETQYF
TGTGCCAGCAGCGTAGCTACAGGGGCGGCGTTAGAGACCCAGTACTTC
>NA|TRBV6-4|TRBJ2-3|NA
CASSDSVSTDTQYF
TGTGCCAGCAGTGACTCCGTTAGCACAGATACGCAGTATTTT
>NA|TRBV13|TRBJ1-4|NA
CASSPRTETNEKLFF
TGTGCCAGCAGCCCCAGGACAGAAACTAATGAAAAACTGTTTTTT
>TRBD1|TRBV6-4|TRBJ1-2|NA
CASSPGTGHYGYTF
TGTGCCAGCAGCCCCGGGACAGGACACTATGGCTACACCTTC
>NA|TRBV5-4|TRBJ2-1|NA
CASSLKGGVDSEQFF
TGTGCCAGCAGCTTGAAAGGAGGGGTGGATAGTGAGCAGTTCTTC
>TRBD1|TRBV7-3|TRBJ2-3|NA
CASSLGTGTDTQYF
TGTGCCAGCAGCTTAGGGACAGGCACAGATACGCAGTATTTT
>NA|TRBV2|TRBJ1-5|NA
CASSDSGGPNQPQHF
TGTGCCAGCAGTGATTCGGGGGGCCCGAATCAGCCCCAGCATTTT
>NA|TRBV6-5|TRBJ2-5|NA
CASSYSNGPGETQYF
TGTGCCAGCAGTTACTCGAACGGTCCGGGTGAGACCCAGTACTTC
>NA|TRBV9|TRBJ2-1|NA
CASSVSAEVEQFF
TGTGCCAGCAGCGTAAGCGCCGAGGTTGAGCAGTTCTTC
>NA|TRBV5-1|TRBJ2-7|NA
CASSLDSGFSYEQYF
TGCGCCAGCAGCTTGGACAGCGGATTTTCCTACGAGCAGTACTTC
>TRBD1|TRBV6-5|TRBJ2-5|NA
CASSGWTGRETQYF
TGTGCCAGCAGTGGGTGGACAGGGCGGGAGACCCAGTACTTC
>TRBD1|TRBV18|TRBJ1-2|NA
CASSPAQGGSGYTF
TGTGCCAGCTCACCCGCCCAGGGGGGCAGTGGCTACACCTTC
>TRBD1|TRBV10-1|TRBJ2-1|few
CASSHRGLEQFF
TGCGCCAGCAGTCACAGGGGGCTTGAGCAGTTCTTC
>TRBD2|TRBV5-1|TRBJ2-1|NA
CASSAKPLAGRSYNEQFF
TGCGCCAGCAGCGCCAAGCCCCTAGCGGGACGCTCCTACAATGAGCAGTTCTTC
>TRBD2|TRBV5-1|TRBJ2-3|NA
CASKAGGITDTQYF
TGCGCCAGCAAAGCGGGAGGGATCACAGATACGCAGTATTTT
>NA|TRBV28|TRBJ2-7|NA
CASSPYPSEQYF
TGTGCCAGCAGTCCCTACCCGAGCGAGCAGTACTTC
>TRBD2|TRBV9|TRBJ2-7|NA
CASSVGSGSSYEQYF
TGTGCCAGCAGCGTAGGAAGCGGGAGCTCCTACGAGCAGTACTTC
>TRBD2|TRBV6-5|TRBJ2-5|NA
CASSSSTSGRARTQYF
TGTGCCAGCAGTTCCTCGACTAGCGGGCGCGCTAGGACCCAGTACTTC
>TRBD1|TRBV7-3|TRBJ2-1|NA
CASSAGTGVSEQFF
TGTGCCAGCAGCGCCGGGACAGGGGTTAGTGAGCAGTTCTTC
>NA|TRBV7-9|TRBJ1-1|once
CSSSLASGNTEAFF
TGTTCCAGCAGCTTAGCTTCGGGGAACACTGAAGCTTTCTTT
>TRBD1|TRBV18|TRBJ2-3|NA
CASSPDRGLLTDTQYF
TGTGCCAGCTCACCGGACAGGGGGCTTTTAACAGATACGCAGTATTTT
>NA|TRBV7-9|TRBJ2-5|NA
CASSLAGPGDNRQETQYF
TGTGCCAGCAGCTTAGCGGGTCCAGGGGACAACCGCCAAGAGACCCAGTACTTC
>TRBD1|TRBV7-9|TRBJ2-1|NA
CASSLEGQGNNEQFF
TGTGCCAGCAGCTTAGAAGGACAGGGGAACAATGAGCAGTTCTTC
>TRBD1|TRBV5-5|TRBJ2-7|NA
CASSFVQGAYEQYF
TGTGCCAGCAGCTTTGTACAGGGGGCCTACGAGCAGTACTTC
>NA|TRBV6-1|TRBJ1-5|NA
CASRRREGQPQHF
TGTGCCAGCAGGCGCAGGGAAGGTCAGCCCCAGCATTTT
>NA|TRBV7-3|TRBJ2-3|NA
CASSSGAADTQYF
TGTGCCAGCAGTTCGGGAGCTGCAGATACGCAGTATTTT
>NA|TRBV4-2|TRBJ1-5|NA
CASSQEAGEGNNQPQHF
TGTGCCAGCAGCCAAGAAGCGGGGGAAGGGAACAATCAGCCCCAGCATTTT
>NA|TRBV5-3|TRBJ2-1|NA
CARSLVLASYNEQFF
TGTGCCAGAAGCTTGGTACTAGCATCCTACAATGAGCAGTTCTTC
>TRBD2|TRBV5-6|TRBJ2-1|NA
CASILYREGSSYNEQFF
TGTGCCAGCATCCTCTACCGGGAGGGAAGCTCCTACAATGAGCAGTTCTTC
>TRBD1|TRBV19|TRBJ1-2|NA
CASSPVPGQGIVGYTF
TGTGCCAGTAGTCCCGTGCCCGGACAGGGTATCGTTGGCTACACCTTC
>NA|TRBV2|TRBJ2-7|once
CASSGPGYEQYF
TGTGCCAGCAGTGGTCCGGGGTACGAGCAGTACTTC
>NA|TRBV25-1|TRBJ1-1|NA
CASATGNTEAFF
TGTGCCAGCGCAACAGGAAACACTGAAGCTTTCTTT
>TRBD2|TRBV4-1|TRBJ2-5|few
CASSQFFLASGQETQYF
TGCGCCAGCAGCCAATTTTTTTTGGCTAGCGGTCAAGAGACCCAGTACTTC
>NA|TRBV5-1|TRBJ1-1|NA
CASSLGQYEEAFF
TGCGCCAGCAGCTTGGGACAGTATGAAGAAGCTTTCTTT